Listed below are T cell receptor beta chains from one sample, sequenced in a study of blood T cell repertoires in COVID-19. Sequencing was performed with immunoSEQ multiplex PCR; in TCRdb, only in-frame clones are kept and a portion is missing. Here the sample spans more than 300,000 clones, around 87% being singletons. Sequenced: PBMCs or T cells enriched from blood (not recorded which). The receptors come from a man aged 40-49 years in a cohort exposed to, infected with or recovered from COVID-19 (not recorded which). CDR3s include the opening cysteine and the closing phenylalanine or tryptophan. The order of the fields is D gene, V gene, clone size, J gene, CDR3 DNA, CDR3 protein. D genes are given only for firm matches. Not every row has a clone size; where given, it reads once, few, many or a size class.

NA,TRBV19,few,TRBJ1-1,TGTGCCAGTAGTGTGGCCTTGAACACTGAAGCTTTCTTT,CASSVALNTEAFF
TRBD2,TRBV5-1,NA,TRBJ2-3,TGCGCCAGCAGCCCTACGGGGGGGTCCACAGATACGCAGTATTTT,CASSPTGGSTDTQYF
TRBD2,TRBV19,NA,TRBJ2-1,TGTGCCAGTCGCCGTAGCGGGGTAGGCCCTACCTACAATGAGCAGTTCTTC,CASRRSGVGPTYNEQFF
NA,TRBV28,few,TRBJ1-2,TGTGCCAGCAGTTTCGGGGGGGCGGGAGGCTACACCTTC,CASSFGGAGGYTF
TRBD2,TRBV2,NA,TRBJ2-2,TGTGCCAGCCGAGGACTAGCGACGAACACCGGGGAGCTGTTTTTT,CASRGLATNTGELFF
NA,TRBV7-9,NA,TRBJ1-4,TGTGCCAGCAGCTTATCAGGGGCGGATGAAAAACTGTTTTTT,CASSLSGADEKLFF
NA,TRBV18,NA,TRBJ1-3,TGTGCCAGCTCACCGGTACAGGGAGTAGGTGGAAACACCATATATTTT,CASSPVQGVGGNTIYF
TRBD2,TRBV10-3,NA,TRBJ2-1,TGTGCCATCAGTGATTTTTCGGGAGGATCCAATGAGCAGTTCTTC,CAISDFSGGSNEQFF
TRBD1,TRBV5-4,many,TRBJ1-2,TGTGCCAGCAGCGGGGCAGGGGGCGCCGACTATGGCTACACCTTC,CASSGAGGADYGYTF
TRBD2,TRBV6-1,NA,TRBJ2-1,TGTGCCAGCAGTGTAGGACTAGCGGGAGGTCAGAATGAGCAGTTCTTC,CASSVGLAGGQNEQFF
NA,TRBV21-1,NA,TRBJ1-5,TGTGCCAGCAACACCGACAGGGTCGATCAGCCCCAGCATTTT,CASNTDRVDQPQHF
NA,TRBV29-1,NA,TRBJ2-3,TGCAGCGTTGCGGGTGACAGAGCTGTCGATACGCAGTATTTT,CSVAGDRAVDTQYF
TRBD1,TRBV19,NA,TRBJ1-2,TGTGCCAGTACCGTACAGGGGGCGCATGGCTACACCTTC,CASTVQGAHGYTF
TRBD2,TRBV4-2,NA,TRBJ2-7,TGTGCCAGCAGCCAACTAGGGACTAGCGGGAGGAAGGGGGCTGGGGGCGAGCAGTACTTC,CASSQLGTSGRKGAGGEQYF
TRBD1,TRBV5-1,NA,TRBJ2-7,TGCGCCAGCAGCTACGGACAGGGGGGAAGCTCCTACGAGCAGTACTTC,CASSYGQGGSSYEQYF
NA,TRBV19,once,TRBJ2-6,TGTGCCAGTAGTCCCTCAGACAGCTCTGGGGCCAACGTCCTGACTTTC,CASSPSDSSGANVLTF
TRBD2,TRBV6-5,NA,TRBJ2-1,TGTGCCAGCGTAGCGGGAGGAGGTAATGAGCAGTTCTTC,CASVAGGGNEQFF
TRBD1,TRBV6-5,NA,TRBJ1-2,TGTGCCAGCTCCCCACAGGGGGCCGGGGGCTACACCTTC,CASSPQGAGGYTF
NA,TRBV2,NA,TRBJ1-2,TGTGCCAGCAGTGAGCTCAGATCCGACTATGGCTACACCTTC,CASSELRSDYGYTF
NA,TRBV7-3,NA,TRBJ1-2,TGTGCCAGCAGCTTATGGCCGGGGAACTATGGCTACACCTTC,CASSLWPGNYGYTF
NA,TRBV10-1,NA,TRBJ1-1,TGCGCCAGCAGCGAACAGGGCTTAGGAGCTTTCTTT,CASSEQGLGAFF
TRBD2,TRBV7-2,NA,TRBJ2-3,TGTGCCAGCAGTTACCTAGGGGGGACTAGCGTCACAGATACGCAGTATTTT,CASSYLGGTSVTDTQYF
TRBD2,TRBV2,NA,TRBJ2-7,TGTGCCAGCAAGCGGGACGGTACCTACGAGCAGTACTTC,CASKRDGTYEQYF
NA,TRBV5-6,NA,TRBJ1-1,TGTGCCAGCAGCTCGGATACAGGGTATGGTGAAGCTTTCTTT,CASSSDTGYGEAFF
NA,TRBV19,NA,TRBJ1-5,TGTGCCAGTAGTATGGGGGGTCTCCCTATAAATCAGCCCCAGCATTTT,CASSMGGLPINQPQHF
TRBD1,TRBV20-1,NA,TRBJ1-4,TGCAGTGCTAACCGGGACAGAAAACTGTTTTTT,CSANRDRKLFF
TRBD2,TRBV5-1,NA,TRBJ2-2,TGCGCCAGCAGCTTCGGACTAGCGGGAGATACCGGGGAGCTGTTTTTT,CASSFGLAGDTGELFF
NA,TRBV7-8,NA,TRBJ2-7,TGTGCCAGCAGCTTAGTTGGCTCTAGCTCCTACGAGCAGTACTTC,CASSLVGSSSYEQYF
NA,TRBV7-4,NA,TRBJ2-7,TGTGCCAGCAGACCCGTGCCGGGACTGGACTTC,CASRPVPGLDF
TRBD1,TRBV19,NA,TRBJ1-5,TGTGCCAGTAGTCAGACAGGGGGCATTCAGCCCCAGCATTTT,CASSQTGGIQPQHF
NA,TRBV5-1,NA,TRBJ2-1,TGCGCCAGCAGCTTGGTGGGGGGCTCCTACAATGAGCAGTTCTTC,CASSLVGGSYNEQFF